Listed below are T cell receptor beta chains from one sample, sequenced in a study of T cell changes during pregnancy in multiple sclerosis. Method: immunoSEQ multiplex PCR; TCRdb's copy keeps in-frame clones and lacks some. The sample includes about 64,000 clones, around 90% seen only once; the top ten take approximately 1.4%. The specimen was peripheral blood, collected in the second trimester of pregnancy. These receptors were obtained from a female donor with multiple sclerosis, enrolled in a pregnancy study. Both conserved end residues are part of each CDR3. A D gene is named only where the DNA matches it firmly. Size tells how often a clone was seen (once, few, many) or the class of an expanded clone, and some rows leave it out.

TRBD2,-,TRBV28,TRBJ2-7,CASSMGLHDYEQYF,TGTGCCAGCAGTATGGGACTACATGATTACGAGCAGTACTTC
TRBD2,-,TRBV28,TRBJ2-5,CASGLADQETQYF,TGTGCCAGTGGACTAGCGGACCAAGAGACCCAGTACTTC
TRBD1,-,TRBV6-1,TRBJ1-2,CASSERMGQGYGYTF,TGTGCCAGCAGTGAACGTATGGGACAGGGCTATGGCTACACCTTC
TRBD2,-,TRBV9,TRBJ2-7,CASSVATGGTYEQYF,TGTGCCAGCAGCGTAGCGACGGGAGGCACCTACGAGCAGTACTTC
-,-,TRBV6-5,TRBJ2-7,CASSYLAGSSSEQYF,TGTGCCAGCAGTTACCTGGCAGGGTCATCTAGCGAGCAGTACTTC
-,-,TRBV7-8,TRBJ2-7,CASSLITVISSYEQYF,TGTGCCAGCAGCTTAATTACAGTCATAAGCTCCTACGAGCAGTACTTC
TRBD2,-,TRBV18,TRBJ2-2,CASTGLAGRVTGELFF,TGTGCCAGCACCGGACTAGCGGGAAGGGTCACCGGGGAGCTGTTTTTT
TRBD2,-,TRBV9,TRBJ2-3,CASSVAGSGRLDTQYF,TGTGCCAGCAGCGTAGCGGGTAGCGGGAGGTTGGATACGCAGTATTTT
TRBD2,-,TRBV11-2,TRBJ2-3,CASSLNGRGTDTQYF,TGTGCCAGCAGCTTAAACGGGAGGGGCACAGATACGCAGTATTTT
-,-,TRBV5-1,TRBJ2-5,CASRTGDFTWQETQYF,TGCGCCAGCAGGACTGGGGACTTTACTTGGCAAGAGACCCAGTACTTC
TRBD2,-,TRBV27,TRBJ2-7,CASIDSGTISYEQYF,TGTGCCAGCATTGATAGCGGGACAATCTCCTACGAGCAGTACTTC
-,-,TRBV2,TRBJ2-7,CASSETVKGKYF,TGTGCCAGCAGTGAAACAGTGAAGGGGAAGTACTTC
-,-,TRBV7-9,TRBJ2-5,CASSLGSGVIKETQYF,TGTGCCAGCAGCTTAGGGAGTGGCGTCATCAAAGAGACCCAGTACTTC
-,-,TRBV5-1,TRBJ1-1,CASSFGQARNTEAFF,TGCGCCAGCAGCTTTGGACAAGCAAGGAACACTGAAGCTTTCTTT
TRBD2,-,TRBV6-6,TRBJ2-3,CASSYRTSEHTQYF,TGTGCCAGCAGTTATAGGACTAGCGAACATACGCAGTATTTT
-,-,TRBV6-1,TRBJ1-1,CASSERLNTEAFF,TGTGCCAGCAGTGAACGGTTGAACACTGAAGCTTTCTTT
TRBD2,once,TRBV11-3,TRBJ2-1,CASSPGTSGTWGVDEQFF,TGTGCCAGCAGCCCAGGGACTAGCGGGACCTGGGGGGTGGATGAGCAGTTCTTC
-,-,TRBV5-3,TRBJ1-5,CARSATGLGIGNQPQHF,TGTGCCAGAAGCGCTACAGGTTTGGGTATTGGCAATCAGCCCCAGCATTTT
-,-,TRBV30,TRBJ2-1,CAWQPENEQFF,TGTGCCTGGCAACCCGAGAATGAGCAGTTCTTC
-,-,TRBV19,TRBJ1-5,CASSIESNQPQHF,TGTGCCAGTAGTATTGAGAGCAATCAGCCCCAGCATTTT
-,-,TRBV6-5,TRBJ2-6,CASSYEGSGANVLTF,TGTGCCAGCAGTTATGAGGGCTCTGGGGCCAACGTCCTGACTTTC
-,-,TRBV28,TRBJ2-6,CASSSNSGANVLTF,TGTGCCAGCAGTTCTAACTCTGGGGCCAACGTCCTGACTTTC
-,-,TRBV14,TRBJ1-2,CASSGGGSYGYTF,TGTGCCAGCAGCGGGGGGGGAAGCTATGGCTACACCTTC
TRBD2,-,TRBV10-3,TRBJ2-1,CAISESREGRHEQFF,TGTGCCATCAGTGAGTCACGGGAGGGCCGCCATGAGCAGTTCTTC
TRBD1,-,TRBV10-3,TRBJ2-1,CATGQGRDEQFF,TGTGCCACCGGACAGGGAAGGGATGAGCAGTTCTTC
TRBD1,-,TRBV6-4,TRBJ2-3,CASSDGTGSTDTQYF,TGTGCCAGCAGTGACGGGACAGGGAGCACAGATACGCAGTATTTT
-,-,TRBV12-5,TRBJ1-1,CASGGFSGHVRSEAFF,TGTGCTAGTGGAGGTTTCTCGGGACATGTAAGGTCTGAAGCTTTCTTT
-,-,TRBV21-1,TRBJ1-5,CASSKDEAGNQPQHF,TGTGCCAGCAGCAAAGACGAGGCGGGGAATCAGCCCCAGCATTTT
TRBD2,once,TRBV7-9,TRBJ2-5,CASSSGLAGAGETQYF,TGTGCCAGCAGCTCGGGACTAGCGGGAGCGGGCGAGACCCAGTACTTC
TRBD1,-,TRBV30,TRBJ1-5,CAWSVFSLRGQLAAQHF,TGTGCCTGGAGTGTATTTTCGTTAAGGGGGCAGTTGGCTGCCCAGCATTTT
TRBD1,once,TRBV4-2,TRBJ2-7,CASSQAFSTGIYEQYF,TGTGCCAGCAGCCAAGCGTTCTCGACAGGGATCTACGAGCAGTACTTC
TRBD1,-,TRBV7-2,TRBJ1-4,CASRNRGSEKLFF,TGTGCCAGCAGGAACAGGGGTAGTGAAAAACTGTTTTTT
-,-,TRBV14,TRBJ2-1,CASSQFEGYNEQFF,TGTGCCAGCAGCCAATTTGAGGGATACAATGAGCAGTTCTTC
-,-,TRBV4-3,TRBJ2-7,CASSLNRRIAGATYEQYF,TGCGCCAGCAGCCTGAACCGGAGGATTGCAGGGGCAACCTACGAGCAGTACTTC
-,-,TRBV10-3,TRBJ1-1,CAISPTLPRNTEAFF,TGTGCCATCAGTCCCACACTACCGCGGAACACTGAAGCTTTCTTT
TRBD2,-,TRBV29-1,TRBJ2-7,CSVVELAVGAGEQYF,TGCAGCGTTGTGGAGCTAGCGGTAGGTGCGGGGGAGCAGTACTTC
TRBD2,-,TRBV6-5,TRBJ2-7,CASSRGSLNEQYF,TGTGCCAGCAGTCGCGGGAGTTTGAACGAGCAGTACTTC
-,-,TRBV28,TRBJ1-5,CASSLYGGYNQPQHF,TGTGCCAGCAGTTTATACGGAGGGTACAATCAGCCCCAGCATTTT
TRBD1,-,TRBV4-1,TRBJ2-2,CASRLDRVVGELFF,TGCGCCAGCAGGTTGGACAGGGTAGTCGGGGAGCTGTTTTTT
-,-,TRBV5-6,TRBJ2-2,CASSFGTGELFF,TGTGCCAGCAGCTTCGGCACCGGGGAGCTGTTTTTT
TRBD2,-,TRBV30,TRBJ2-3,CAWRSRTSRNTDTQYF,TGTGCCTGGAGATCTAGGACTAGCAGAAACACAGATACGCAGTATTTT
TRBD1,-,TRBV5-4,TRBJ2-2,CASSNRGQGATGELFF,TGTGCCAGCAGCAACCGGGGACAGGGGGCAACTGGGGAGCTGTTTTTT
-,-,TRBV6-4,TRBJ2-3,CASSEGQGSDTQYF,TGTGCCAGCAGTGAGGGCCAGGGTTCAGATACGCAGTATTTT
TRBD2,-,TRBV5-6,TRBJ2-1,CASSEVWLAGGKTHEQFF,TGTGCCAGCAGCGAGGTGTGGCTAGCGGGAGGGAAGACGCATGAGCAGTTCTTC
-,-,TRBV10-3,TRBJ1-1,CAISEDYLNTEAFF,TGTGCCATCAGTGAAGACTATCTGAACACTGAAGCTTTCTTT
TRBD2,-,TRBV5-1,TRBJ2-3,CASTLLADPGDTQYF,TGCGCCAGCACCCTACTAGCGGACCCTGGGGATACGCAGTATTTT
-,once,TRBV7-2,TRBJ2-4,CASSFNRILAKNIQYF,TGTGCCAGCAGCTTTAACAGGATTCTAGCCAAAAACATTCAGTACTTC
TRBD1,once,TRBV27,TRBJ1-5,CASRPDRDQPQHF,TGTGCCAGCAGACCAGACAGGGACCAGCCCCAGCATTTT
-,-,TRBV21-1,TRBJ2-1,CARILANNYNEQFF,TGTGCCAGGATACTAGCGAACAATTACAATGAGCAGTTCTTC
TRBD1,-,TRBV28,TRBJ2-7,CATYTTGAPYEQYF,TGTGCCACTTATACTACAGGGGCGCCCTACGAGCAGTACTTC
-,-,TRBV6-5,TRBJ2-7,CASSYSFDRDYEQYF,TGTGCCAGCAGTTACTCCTTCGACAGAGACTACGAGCAGTACTTC